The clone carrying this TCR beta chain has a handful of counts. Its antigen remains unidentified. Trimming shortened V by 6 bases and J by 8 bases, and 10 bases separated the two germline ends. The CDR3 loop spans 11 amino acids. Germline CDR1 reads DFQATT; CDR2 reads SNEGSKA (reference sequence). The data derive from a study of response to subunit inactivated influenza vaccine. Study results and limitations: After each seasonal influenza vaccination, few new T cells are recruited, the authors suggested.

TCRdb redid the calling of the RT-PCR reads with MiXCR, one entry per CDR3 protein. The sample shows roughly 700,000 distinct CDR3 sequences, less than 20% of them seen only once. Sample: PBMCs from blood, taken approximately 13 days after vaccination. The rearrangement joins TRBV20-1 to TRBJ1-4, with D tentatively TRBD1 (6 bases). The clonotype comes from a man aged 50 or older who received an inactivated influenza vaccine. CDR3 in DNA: TGCAGTGCGCCTCAGGGGGAAAAACTGTTTTTT. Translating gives CSAPQGEKLFF.